This T cell receptor (beta chain) was observed in a study of blood T cell repertoires in COVID-19. About the study: Samples of COVID-19 (acute and convalescent) were obtained from the United States, Italy and Spain. T cells, B-cell-depleted T cells, or PBMCs supplied cDNA or gDNA.

The authors' processing: Amplification from reference gene primers served as the basis for estimated nucleated cell counts. The assay was immunoSEQ multiplex PCR, and TCRdb's table has in-frame clones only and misses some. V and J calls plus clone size are reproduced from that table; the DNA served to infer D and trimming. The table records about 140,000 clones, about 82% of them present only once. The V end was cut by 1 base, the J end by 1 base, with 7 bases between. Germline lookup yields CDR1 LNHDA and CDR2 SQIVND (reference sequence). This CDR3 contains 14 residues. The chain recombines TRBV19 with TRBJ2-5, with D possibly matching TRBD1 (6 bases). The sequenced sample consisted of peripheral blood. The source of this sequence is a woman aged 80 or over with active or convalescent COVID-19. The DNA of the CDR3 is TGTGCCAGTAGTATAGGGGGGCGCCAAGAGACCCAGTACTTC. It is translated as CASSIGGRQETQYF.